These T cell receptor beta chains were read from a single sample in a study of control samples from healthy donors and cancer patients. Clones were sequenced by immunoSEQ multiplex PCR, and TCRdb holds only the in-frame ones, with some missing. This sample has roughly 93,000 clones, with less than 90% found just once. Sequencing was carried out using PBMCs. The receptors come from a woman in her forties or fifties with colorectal cancer. Each CDR3 is given with its conserved first and last residue. A D gene is named only where the DNA matches it firmly. Some rows mark clone size as missing; the rest say once, few, many or name a class of expanded clone.

D gene: -
CDR3 length: 14
J gene: TRBJ2-2
V gene: TRBV5-5
clone size: -
CDR3 protein: CASSLGEGYGELFF
CDR3 DNA: TGTGCCAGCAGCTTGGGGGAAGGGTACGGGGAGCTGTTTTTT

D gene: TRBD1
CDR3 length: 15
J gene: TRBJ1-6
V gene: TRBV2
clone size: -
CDR3 protein: CASKKDRGGNSPLHF
CDR3 DNA: TGTGCCAGCAAGAAGGACAGGGGAGGTAATTCACCCCTCCACTTT

D gene: TRBD2
CDR3 length: 19
J gene: TRBJ2-3
V gene: TRBV18
clone size: -
CDR3 protein: CASSPWRLAGGTSTDTQYF
CDR3 DNA: TGTGCCAGCTCACCATGGCGACTAGCGGGGGGAACTAGCACAGATACGCAGTATTTT

D gene: -
CDR3 length: 16
J gene: TRBJ1-3
V gene: TRBV7-2
clone size: -
CDR3 protein: CASSQRDRREGNTIYF
CDR3 DNA: TGTGCCAGCAGCCAACGTGACAGGCGAGAGGGAAACACCATATATTTT

D gene: TRBD2
CDR3 length: 16
J gene: TRBJ2-1
V gene: TRBV5-5
clone size: -
CDR3 protein: CASSSRLAGVYNEQFF
CDR3 DNA: TGTGCCAGCAGCTCAAGACTAGCGGGGGTTTACAATGAGCAGTTCTTC

D gene: -
CDR3 length: 14
J gene: TRBJ1-5
V gene: TRBV15
clone size: -
CDR3 protein: CATSRPSRDQPQHF
CDR3 DNA: TGTGCCACCAGCAGACCTTCCAGGGATCAGCCCCAGCATTTT

D gene: TRBD1
CDR3 length: 14
J gene: TRBJ2-5
V gene: TRBV27
clone size: -
CDR3 protein: CASSGDRGEETQYF
CDR3 DNA: TGTGCCAGCAGTGGGGACAGGGGGGAAGAGACCCAGTACTTC

D gene: -
CDR3 length: 16
J gene: TRBJ2-2
V gene: TRBV19
clone size: -
CDR3 protein: CASQIGLDSNTGELFF
CDR3 DNA: TGTGCCAGTCAGATAGGACTGGACTCGAACACCGGGGAGCTGTTTTTT

D gene: -
CDR3 length: 16
J gene: TRBJ1-4
V gene: TRBV9
clone size: -
CDR3 protein: CASSVGFGQTNEKLFF
CDR3 DNA: TGTGCCAGCAGCGTAGGTTTTGGGCAGACTAATGAAAAACTGTTTTTT

D gene: -
CDR3 length: 15
J gene: TRBJ1-3
V gene: TRBV6-5
clone size: -
CDR3 protein: CASGTGPISGNTIYF
CDR3 DNA: TGTGCCAGCGGAACGGGACCGATCTCTGGAAACACCATATATTTT

D gene: -
CDR3 length: 13
J gene: TRBJ2-2
V gene: TRBV4-1
clone size: once
CDR3 protein: CASSHEFTGELFF
CDR3 DNA: TGCGCCAGCAGCCATGAATTTACCGGGGAGCTGTTTTTT

D gene: -
CDR3 length: 14
J gene: TRBJ1-2
V gene: TRBV18
clone size: once
CDR3 protein: CASSPLPGPYGYTF
CDR3 DNA: TGTGCCAGCTCACCCCTTCCGGGACCCTATGGCTACACCTTC

D gene: -
CDR3 length: 14
J gene: TRBJ1-4
V gene: TRBV6-5
clone size: -
CDR3 protein: CASTGQTFNEKLFF
CDR3 DNA: TGTGCCAGCACAGGGCAGACTTTTAATGAAAAACTGTTTTTT

D gene: -
CDR3 length: 14
J gene: TRBJ1-3
V gene: TRBV7-8
clone size: -
CDR3 protein: CASGPQGGGNTIYF
CDR3 DNA: TGTGCCAGTGGCCCACAAGGGGGGGGAAACACCATATATTTT

D gene: -
CDR3 length: 13
J gene: TRBJ1-1
V gene: TRBV27
clone size: once
CDR3 protein: CASSLWVWTEAFF
CDR3 DNA: TGTGCCAGCAGTTTATGGGTATGGACTGAAGCTTTCTTT

D gene: -
CDR3 length: 17
J gene: TRBJ2-6
V gene: TRBV4-3
clone size: few
CDR3 protein: CASSRDSQGTGANVLTF
CDR3 DNA: TGCGCCTCCAGCCGAGACTCTCAGGGCACCGGGGCCAACGTCCTGACTTTC

D gene: -
CDR3 length: 14
J gene: TRBJ1-1
V gene: TRBV20-1
clone size: once
CDR3 protein: CSASRGRLDTEAFF
CDR3 DNA: TGCAGTGCTAGTCGGGGCCGACTGGACACTGAAGCTTTCTTT

D gene: TRBD2
CDR3 length: 14
J gene: TRBJ2-1
V gene: TRBV7-2
clone size: -
CDR3 protein: CASSDERGNNEQFF
CDR3 DNA: TGTGCCAGCAGCGATGAGCGGGGTAACAATGAGCAGTTCTTC

D gene: -
CDR3 length: 17
J gene: TRBJ2-3
V gene: TRBV11-3
clone size: -
CDR3 protein: CASSLGGAGKSPDTQYF
CDR3 DNA: TGTGCCAGCAGCTTAGGGGGGGCGGGGAAATCCCCAGATACGCAGTATTTT

D gene: -
CDR3 length: 13
J gene: TRBJ1-2
V gene: TRBV19
clone size: -
CDR3 protein: CASSLAANYGYTF
CDR3 DNA: TGTGCCAGTAGTCTGGCAGCTAACTATGGCTACACCTTC

D gene: -
CDR3 length: 15
J gene: TRBJ2-6
V gene: TRBV18
clone size: -
CDR3 protein: CASSRDSSGANVLTF
CDR3 DNA: TGTGCCAGCTCCCGAGATTCCTCTGGGGCCAACGTCCTGACTTTC

D gene: TRBD1
CDR3 length: 15
J gene: TRBJ2-5
V gene: TRBV27
clone size: -
CDR3 protein: CASSAGTGSILTQYF
CDR3 DNA: TGTGCCAGCAGCGCCGGGACAGGGTCCATTTTGACCCAGTACTTC

D gene: TRBD2
CDR3 length: 17
J gene: TRBJ2-3
V gene: TRBV4-3
clone size: -
CDR3 protein: CASSQENLAGGPDTQYF
CDR3 DNA: TGCGCCAGCAGCCAAGAAAACCTAGCGGGGGGGCCGGATACGCAGTATTTT

D gene: -
CDR3 length: 14
J gene: TRBJ1-1
V gene: TRBV30
clone size: -
CDR3 protein: CAWSVLSPDTEAFF
CDR3 DNA: TGTGCCTGGAGTGTACTTTCGCCCGACACTGAAGCTTTCTTT

D gene: -
CDR3 length: 16
J gene: TRBJ2-2
V gene: TRBV2
clone size: once
CDR3 protein: CASTDGGTANTGELFF
CDR3 DNA: TGTGCCAGCACCGACGGGGGGACAGCCAACACCGGGGAGCTGTTTTTT

D gene: -
CDR3 length: 13
J gene: TRBJ2-3
V gene: TRBV7-3
clone size: -
CDR3 protein: CASSLSRTDTQYF
CDR3 DNA: TGTGCCAGCAGCCTCTCCCGAACAGATACGCAGTATTTT

D gene: TRBD1
CDR3 length: 15
J gene: TRBJ2-3
V gene: TRBV24-1
clone size: many
CDR3 protein: CATSDGADRGDTQYF
CDR3 DNA: TGTGCCACCAGTGATGGAGCTGACAGGGGAGATACGCAGTATTTT

D gene: TRBD1
CDR3 length: 15
J gene: TRBJ2-4
V gene: TRBV3-1/TRBV3-2
clone size: -
CDR3 protein: CASSPPDRGSHIQYF
CDR3 DNA: TGTGCCAGCAGCCCTCCGGACAGGGGGTCCCACATTCAGTACTTC

D gene: TRBD2
CDR3 length: 15
J gene: TRBJ2-1
V gene: TRBV6-5
clone size: -
CDR3 protein: CASSYSHYSGNEQFF
CDR3 DNA: TGTGCCAGCAGTTACTCCCACTATAGCGGGAATGAGCAGTTCTTC

D gene: -
CDR3 length: 15
J gene: TRBJ1-5
V gene: TRBV18
clone size: -
CDR3 protein: CASSRRGDSNQPQHF
CDR3 DNA: TGTGCCAGCTCACGGCGGGGAGATAGCAATCAGCCCCAGCATTTT

D gene: -
CDR3 length: 15
J gene: TRBJ2-3
V gene: TRBV3-1/TRBV3-2
clone size: -
CDR3 protein: CASSHRQGLTDTQYF
CDR3 DNA: TGTGCCAGCAGCCATAGACAGGGACTCACAGATACGCAGTATTTT

D gene: -
CDR3 length: 13
J gene: TRBJ1-2
V gene: TRBV7-9
clone size: -
CDR3 protein: CASSRGGGYGYTF
CDR3 DNA: TGTGCCAGCAGTCGCGGGGGCGGCTATGGCTACACCTTC

D gene: TRBD1
CDR3 length: 16
J gene: TRBJ1-6
V gene: TRBV2
clone size: once
CDR3 protein: CASRAGTGGNNSPLHF
CDR3 DNA: TGTGCCAGCAGGGCCGGGACAGGGGGCAATAATTCACCCCTCCACTTT

D gene: TRBD2
CDR3 length: 17
J gene: TRBJ2-5
V gene: TRBV4-1
clone size: -
CDR3 protein: CASSQDLAGGRQETQYF
CDR3 DNA: TGCGCCAGCAGCCAAGACCTAGCGGGGGGGCGCCAAGAGACCCAGTACTTC

D gene: TRBD1
CDR3 length: 11
J gene: TRBJ2-1
V gene: TRBV4-3
clone size: -
CDR3 protein: CASSQAGQKFF
CDR3 DNA: TGCGCCAGCAGCCAAGCGGGACAGAAGTTCTTC

D gene: -
CDR3 length: 12
J gene: TRBJ1-2
V gene: TRBV7-8
clone size: once
CDR3 protein: CASSLGEGGYTF
CDR3 DNA: TGTGCCAGCAGCTTAGGGGAGGGTGGCTACACCTTC

D gene: TRBD1
CDR3 length: 13
J gene: TRBJ2-5
V gene: TRBV28
clone size: once
CDR3 protein: CASLGQYQETQYF
CDR3 DNA: TGTGCCAGCCTGGGACAGTACCAAGAGACCCAGTACTTC

D gene: -
CDR3 length: 12
J gene: TRBJ2-5
V gene: TRBV12-3/TRBV12-4
clone size: -
CDR3 protein: CASRTGTETQYF
CDR3 DNA: TGTGCCAGCAGGACGGGAACAGAGACCCAGTACTTC

D gene: -
CDR3 length: 12
J gene: TRBJ1-2
V gene: TRBV28
clone size: -
CDR3 protein: CASRLSNYGYTF
CDR3 DNA: TGTGCCAGCAGGCTCTCAAACTATGGCTACACCTTC

D gene: TRBD1
CDR3 length: 15
J gene: TRBJ2-1
V gene: TRBV24-1
clone size: -
CDR3 protein: CATSDPQGAYNEQFF
CDR3 DNA: TGTGCCACCAGTGATCCACAGGGGGCCTACAATGAGCAGTTCTTC

D gene: -
CDR3 length: 14
J gene: TRBJ1-3
V gene: TRBV3-1/TRBV3-2
clone size: -
CDR3 protein: CASSPQISGNTIYF
CDR3 DNA: TGTGCCAGCAGCCCTCAGATCTCTGGAAACACCATATATTTT

D gene: TRBD2
CDR3 length: 16
J gene: TRBJ2-3
V gene: TRBV28
clone size: -
CDR3 protein: CASRGLAGDPADTQYF
CDR3 DNA: TGTGCCAGCCGGGGGCTAGCGGGGGACCCGGCAGATACGCAGTATTTT

D gene: -
CDR3 length: 15
J gene: TRBJ1-5
V gene: TRBV6-5
clone size: -
CDR3 protein: CASSYSIQNNQPQHF
CDR3 DNA: TGTGCCAGCAGTTACTCGATCCAGAACAATCAGCCCCAGCATTTT

D gene: -
CDR3 length: 16
J gene: TRBJ2-1
V gene: TRBV27
clone size: -
CDR3 protein: CASSLKWDLAYNEQFF
CDR3 DNA: TGTGCCAGCAGTTTAAAGTGGGACCTAGCCTACAATGAGCAGTTCTTC

D gene: -
CDR3 length: 14
J gene: TRBJ2-1
V gene: TRBV9
clone size: -
CDR3 protein: CASSVEVRGNEQFF
CDR3 DNA: TGTGCCAGCAGCGTAGAGGTCAGGGGAAATGAGCAGTTCTTC

D gene: -
CDR3 length: 13
J gene: TRBJ1-6
V gene: TRBV21-1
clone size: -
CDR3 protein: CASSYRFGSPLHF
CDR3 DNA: TGTGCCAGCAGCTACAGGTTCGGTTCACCCCTCCACTTT

D gene: -
CDR3 length: 13
J gene: TRBJ1-2
V gene: TRBV3-1/TRBV3-2
clone size: few
CDR3 protein: CASSQDSPYGYTF
CDR3 DNA: TGTGCCAGCAGCCAAGACAGTCCTTATGGCTACACCTTC

D gene: -
CDR3 length: 15
J gene: TRBJ2-2
V gene: TRBV19
clone size: -
CDR3 protein: CASSWGGAGTGELFF
CDR3 DNA: TGTGCCAGTAGTTGGGGGGGCGCGGGGACCGGGGAGCTGTTTTTT

D gene: -
CDR3 length: 12
J gene: TRBJ2-1
V gene: TRBV6-2/TRBV6-3
clone size: -
CDR3 protein: CASSYSVHEQFF
CDR3 DNA: TGTGCCAGCAGTTACTCGGTTCATGAGCAGTTCTTC

D gene: TRBD2
CDR3 length: 15
J gene: TRBJ2-1
V gene: TRBV6-4
clone size: -
CDR3 protein: CASSQLAGGLNEQFF
CDR3 DNA: TGTGCCAGCAGCCAACTAGCGGGGGGGCTCAATGAGCAGTTCTTC

D gene: TRBD1
CDR3 length: 17
J gene: TRBJ1-1
V gene: TRBV19
clone size: -
CDR3 protein: CASSILQGVTMNTEAFF
CDR3 DNA: TGTGCCAGTAGTATCCTACAGGGGGTGACCATGAACACTGAAGCTTTCTTT

D gene: -
CDR3 length: 13
J gene: TRBJ2-1
V gene: TRBV7-6
clone size: -
CDR3 protein: CASSLEVGGEQFF
CDR3 DNA: TGTGCCAGCAGCTTAGAAGTAGGGGGTGAGCAGTTCTTC

D gene: -
CDR3 length: 13
J gene: TRBJ1-5
V gene: TRBV7-2
clone size: -
CDR3 protein: CASSSQGRQPQHF
CDR3 DNA: TGTGCCAGCAGCTCGCAGGGTAGACAGCCCCAGCATTTT

D gene: -
CDR3 length: 15
J gene: TRBJ1-2
V gene: TRBV6-4
clone size: few
CDR3 protein: CASSDTPQAWNGYTF
CDR3 DNA: TGTGCCAGCAGTGACACTCCCCAGGCCTGGAACGGCTACACCTTC

D gene: TRBD1
CDR3 length: 13
J gene: TRBJ1-3
V gene: TRBV28
clone size: -
CDR3 protein: CASRQGAGNTIYF
CDR3 DNA: TGTGCCAGCCGACAGGGGGCGGGAAACACCATATATTTT